This T cell receptor (beta chain) was recovered during a study of T cell repertoires in cytomegalovirus infection. TCRdb recomputed calls from the reads with MiXCR, one row per CDR3 protein. In the table there are roughly 200,000 distinct CDR3 sequences, about a sixth of which are singletons. This clonotype was counted only a few times. The CDR3 is made up of 16 amino acids. Trimming cost V 1 base and J 7 bases, with 21 bases left between them. CDR1 and CDR2 (germline): GTSNPN, SVGIG (reference sequence). V is TRBV30 and J is TRBJ2-3; possibly TRBD1 for D (8 bases). The sequence derives from a human donor in good health (CMV status not recorded). Some clones in this sample may be carry-over from other donors' samples. The sample comprised CD8+ T cells from PBMCs. The CDR3 reads CAWSDETGEGGYTQYF. Written as DNA, the CDR3 is TGTGCCTGGAGTGACGAGACAGGGGAGGGGGGATATACGCAGTATTTT.